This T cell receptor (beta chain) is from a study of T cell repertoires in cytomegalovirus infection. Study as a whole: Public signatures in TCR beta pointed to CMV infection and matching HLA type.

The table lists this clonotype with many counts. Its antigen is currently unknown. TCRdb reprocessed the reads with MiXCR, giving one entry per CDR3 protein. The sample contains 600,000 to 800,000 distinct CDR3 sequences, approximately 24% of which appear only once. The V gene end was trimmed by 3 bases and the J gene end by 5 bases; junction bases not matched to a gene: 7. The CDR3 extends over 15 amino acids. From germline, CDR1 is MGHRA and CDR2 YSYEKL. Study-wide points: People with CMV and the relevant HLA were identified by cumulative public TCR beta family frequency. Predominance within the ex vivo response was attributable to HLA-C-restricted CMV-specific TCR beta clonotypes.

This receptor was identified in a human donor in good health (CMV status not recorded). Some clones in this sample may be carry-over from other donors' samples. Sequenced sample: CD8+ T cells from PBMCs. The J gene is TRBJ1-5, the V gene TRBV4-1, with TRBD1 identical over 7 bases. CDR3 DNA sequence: TGCGCCAGCAGCCAGGGGACAGACTCATATCAGCCCCAGCATTTT. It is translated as CASSQGTDSYQPQHF.